This T cell receptor beta chain was documented in a study of OX40 agonist ivuxolimab in advanced cancers. About the study: Participants could have had prior anti-PD-1, anti-PD-L1 or anti-CTLA-4 therapy, and approximately 40% had some. Partial responses occurred in Three dose-escalation patients, one with hepatocellular carcinoma and two with cutaneous melanoma.

Assay used: immunoSEQ multiplex PCR; TCRdb lists only in-frame clones, some missing. In the table there are more than 9,000 clones, 65% to 75% of which are singletons. There are 14 residues in the CDR3. Trimming shortened V by 3 bases and J by 5 bases, and 13 bases separated the two germline ends. Germline CDR1 MNHNY, CDR2 SVGAGI (reference sequence). In regard to this clone: Its antigen is as yet unknown.

Study-wide points: The study found that CD8+ T cells averaged more expanded clones than CD4+. Some of the nonresponding patients also showed low levels of normalized T-cell clonal expansion.

This chain links TRBV6-6 with TRBJ1-2; tentatively, D is TRBD1 (5 bases). This receptor was obtained from an adult with an advanced solid tumor such as melanoma, head and neck, liver or kidney cancer. Sample: CD4+ or CD8+ T cells sorted from blood, taken in a trial of the OX40 agonist ivuxolimab. The CDR3 sequence is CASSYQGGRYGYTF. Written as DNA, the CDR3 is TGTGCCAGCAGTTATCAGGGAGGGAGGTATGGCTACACCTTC.